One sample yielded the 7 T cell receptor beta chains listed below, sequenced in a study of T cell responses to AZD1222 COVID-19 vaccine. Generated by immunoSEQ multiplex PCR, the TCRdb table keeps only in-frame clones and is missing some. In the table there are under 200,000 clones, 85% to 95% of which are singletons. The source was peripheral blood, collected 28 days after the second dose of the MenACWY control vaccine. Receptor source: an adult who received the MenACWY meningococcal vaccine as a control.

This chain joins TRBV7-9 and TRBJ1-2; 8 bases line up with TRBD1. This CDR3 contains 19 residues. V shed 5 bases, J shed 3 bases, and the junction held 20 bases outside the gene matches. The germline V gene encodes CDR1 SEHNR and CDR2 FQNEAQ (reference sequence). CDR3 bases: TGTGCCAGCAGCCCACAAATGAGCCTAGGACAGGGCAACTACTATGGCTACACCTTC. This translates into CASSPQMSLGQGNYYGYTF.

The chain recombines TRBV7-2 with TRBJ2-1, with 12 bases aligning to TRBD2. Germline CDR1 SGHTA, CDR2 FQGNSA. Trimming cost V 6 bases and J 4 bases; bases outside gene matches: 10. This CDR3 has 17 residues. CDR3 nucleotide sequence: TGTGCCAGCAGTCAAACTCAGCTAGCGGGAGGGTACAATGAGCAGTTCTTC. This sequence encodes CASSQTQLAGGYNEQFF. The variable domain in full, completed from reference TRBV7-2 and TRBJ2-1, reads GAGVSQSPSNKVTEKGKDVELRCDPISGHTALYWYRQSLGQGLEFLIYFQGNSAPDKSGLPSDRFSAERTGGSVSTLTIQRTQQEDSAVYLCASSQTQLAGGYNEQFFGPGTRLTVL.

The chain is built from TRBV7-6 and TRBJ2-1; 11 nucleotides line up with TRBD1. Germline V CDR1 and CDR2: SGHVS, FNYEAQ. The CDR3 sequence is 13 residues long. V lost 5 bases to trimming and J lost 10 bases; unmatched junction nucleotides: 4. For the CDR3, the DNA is TGTGCCAGCAGCGACCGGGACAGGGGGGAGCAGTTCTTC. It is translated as CASSDRDRGEQFF.

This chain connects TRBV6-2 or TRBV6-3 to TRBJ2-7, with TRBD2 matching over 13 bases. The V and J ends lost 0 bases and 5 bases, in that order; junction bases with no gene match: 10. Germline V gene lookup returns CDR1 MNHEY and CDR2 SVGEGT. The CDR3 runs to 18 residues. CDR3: CASSYSKTSGRILNEQYF. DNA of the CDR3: TGTGCCAGCAGTTACTCCAAGACTAGCGGGAGGATCCTGAACGAGCAGTACTTC.

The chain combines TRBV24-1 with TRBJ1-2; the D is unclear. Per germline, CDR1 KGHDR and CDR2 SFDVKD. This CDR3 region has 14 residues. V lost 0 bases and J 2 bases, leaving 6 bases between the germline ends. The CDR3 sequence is CATSDLDNNYGYTF. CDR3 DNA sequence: TGTGCCACCAGTGATTTGGACAACAACTATGGCTACACCTTC.

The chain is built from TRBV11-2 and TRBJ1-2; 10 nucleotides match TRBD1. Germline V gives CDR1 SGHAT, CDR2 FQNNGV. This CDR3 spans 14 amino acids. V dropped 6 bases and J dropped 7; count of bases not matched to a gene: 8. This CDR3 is CASRLDRGHRGYTF. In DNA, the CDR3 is TGTGCCAGCAGGCTAGACAGGGGGCATCGTGGCTACACCTTC.

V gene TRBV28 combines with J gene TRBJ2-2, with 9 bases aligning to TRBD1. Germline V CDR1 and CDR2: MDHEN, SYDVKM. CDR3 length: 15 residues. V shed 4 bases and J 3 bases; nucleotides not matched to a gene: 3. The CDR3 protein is CASSSGQGDTGELFF. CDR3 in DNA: TGTGCCAGCAGTTCGGGACAGGGTGACACCGGGGAGCTGTTTTTT. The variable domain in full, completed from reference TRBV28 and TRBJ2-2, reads DVKVTQSSRYLVKRTGEKVFLECVQDMDHENMFWYRQDPGLGLRLIYFSYDVKMKEKGDIPEGYSVSREKKERFSLILESASTNQTSMYLCASSSGQGDTGELFFGEGSRLTVL.